The 25 T cell receptor beta chains in this list originate from one sample, sequenced in a study of Graves' ophthalmopathy and Graves' hyperthyroidism. Amplifying from RNA transcripts, the study obtained TCR beta CDR3 regions. Following a first-round RT-PCR that used HTBI primers, a second-round multiplex PCR was carried out. TCRdb reanalysed the multiplex PCR reads using MiXCR and keeps one entry per CDR3 protein. The sample lists about 480,000 distinct CDR3 sequences; 14% were seen once. The sequenced sample was blood. The receptors here all came from a woman aged 30 to 39 with Graves' ophthalmopathy.

The sample holds many counts of this clonotype. V and J are TRBV12-3 or TRBV12-4 and TRBJ1-2; D is unclear. V gave up 3 bases and J gave up 2 bases, with 10 bases separating them. CDR3 size: 14 residues. CDR3 residues: CASSFGDENYGYTF. CDR3 DNA sequence: TGTGCCAGCAGTTTTGGGGATGAGAACTATGGCTACACCTTC.

This clonotype was picked up a small number of times. The chain couples TRBV12-3 or TRBV12-4 to TRBJ1-2; D gene ambiguous. V was shortened by 7 bases and J by 5 bases, with 14 bases between the two germline ends. The CDR3 contains 13 residues. Written as DNA, the CDR3 is TGTGCCAGCATCCACGGGCCGGGGTATGGCTACACCTTC. Its translation: CASIHGPGYGYTF.

The table lists this clonotype with many counts. The chain has TRBV9 and TRBJ2-2, with a weak D call TRBD1 (6 bases). The CDR3 extends over 14 amino acids. CDR1 is SGDLS and CDR2 is YYNGEE in the germline V gene. Trimming shortened V by 4 bases and J by 1 base, and 8 bases separated the two germline ends. The CDR3 DNA sequence: TGTGCCAGCAGCTTCAGGGGGAACACCGGGGAGCTGTTTTTT. The encoded protein is CASSFRGNTGELFF. Variable domain in full (rest from reference TRBV9 and TRBJ2-2): DSGVTQTPKHLITATGQRVTLRCSPRSGDLSVYWYQQSLDQGLQFLIQYYNGEERAKGNILERFSAQQFPDLHSELNLSSLELGDSALYFCASSFRGNTGELFFGEGSRLTVL.

Note on this clonotype: As the CDR3 is not closed by the conserved phenylalanine or tryptophan, this likely results from a read error. The DNA for the CDR3 is TGTGCCAGCAGCAGGGACTATACAAAAAGCTCCTACGAGCAGTACTCC. Translating gives CASSRDYTKSSYEQYS. The gene calls are TRBV7-8 and TRBJ2-7; 7 nucleotides match TRBD2. Losses at the gene ends were 5 bases for V and 0 bases for J; bases not matched to a gene: 10. The CDR3 has 16 amino acids. The germline gives CDR1 SGHVS, CDR2 FQNEAQ.

Regarding this clonotype: A read error may explain this, as a much larger clone is one base away. The V call is TRBV27, the J call TRBJ1-1; D remains ambiguous. This CDR3 region has 14 residues. Germline V gene data show CDR1 as MNHEY and CDR2 as SMNVEV (reference sequence). The CDR3 DNA sequence: TGTGCCAGCAGTTTAGCAGGCCCGAACACTGAAGCTTCCTTT. This gives the protein CASSLAGPNTEASF.

This sequence joins TRBV6-5 and TRBJ2-2; the D is unclear. With 6 bases removed from V and 4 bases from J, the gap between germline ends came to 12 bases. Per the germline V gene, CDR1 is MNHEY and CDR2 is SVGAGI. The CDR3 extends over 14 amino acids. CDR3 sequence reads: CASRSWSVTGELFF. The CDR3 DNA reads as TGTGCCAGCAGATCCTGGAGTGTCACCGGGGAGCTGTTTTTT.

The chain couples TRBV4-1 to TRBJ2-1; D call uncertain. The length of the CDR3 is 11 residues. The ends were cut back, 2 bases at V and 5 bases at J, with 1 base in the middle. From germline, CDR1 is MGHRA and CDR2 YSYEKL. CDR3 nucleotide sequence: TGCGCCAGCAGCCAAAACAATGAGCAGTTCTTC. Protein: CASSQNNEQFF.

This clonotype has a count of ten or more. This chain joins TRBV5-1 and TRBJ2-5; 12 bases are a match to TRBD1. Trimming removed 2 bases from V and 4 bases from J; junction bases left unmatched: 3. In germline, CDR1 is SGHRS, CDR2 YFSETQ. The length of the CDR3 is 15 residues. CDR3 amino acids: CASSFRDRGRETQYF. Written as DNA, the CDR3 is TGCGCCAGCAGCTTCCGGGACAGGGGGCGAGAGACCCAGTACTTC.

This clonotype was counted ten times or more. V usage is TRBV20-1 and J usage is TRBJ2-7; no definite D call. With 3 bases removed from V and 6 bases from J, the gap between germline ends came to 0 bases. Germline CDR1 is DFQATT and CDR2 is SNEGSKA (reference sequence). The CDR3 sequence is 8 residues long. In nucleotides, the CDR3 is TGCAGTGCTAGCGAGCAGTACTTC. Residues: CSASEQYF.

This clonotype has a count of ten or more. The rearrangement joins TRBV28 to TRBJ1-5; D not resolved. Trimming shortened V by 8 bases and J by 0 bases, and 11 bases separated the two germline ends. CDR3 size: 14 residues. Germline V CDR1 and CDR2: MDHEN, SYDVKM. CDR3 in DNA: TGTGCCAGCTCCCAACAGTATAGCAATCAGCCCCAGCATTTT. It yields the protein CASSQQYSNQPQHF.

This clonotype was detected many times. The rearrangement joins TRBV2 to TRBJ2-7; D assignment may be TRBD1 or TRBD2 (5 bases each). Trimming took off 10 bases at V and 2 bases at J, with 12 bases between the two ends. Germline values: CDR1 SNHLY, CDR2 FYNNEI. The length of the CDR3 is 12 residues. CDR3 sequence (DNA): TGTGCCACCAATGGGGGACCCTACGAGCAGTACTTC. Translating gives CATNGGPYEQYF.

This clonotype was found a few times. The chain combines TRBV5-1 with TRBJ1-6; unclear D gene. V was clipped by 0 bases and J by 8 bases, with 9 bases between them. Per germline, CDR1 SGHRS and CDR2 YFSETQ. The CDR3 length is 14 residues. DNA of the CDR3: TGCGCCAGCAGCTTGGGGGCATCGGATTCACCCCTCCACTTT. Translation: CASSLGASDSPLHF.

This clonotype has ten or more counts. The chain uses TRBV12-3 or TRBV12-4 and TRBJ2-5; possibly TRBD2 for D (5 bases). Trimming pared 1 base from V and 5 bases from J, leaving 11 bases between. This CDR3 has 14 residues. The CDR3 nucleotides are TGTGCCAGCAGTTTAGTAGCGACGTTGGAGACCCAGTACTTC. This encodes CASSLVATLETQYF.

The V call is TRBV4-1, the J call TRBJ1-3, with D possibly being TRBD1 (5 bases). Germline lookup yields CDR1 MGHRA and CDR2 YSYEKL. The CDR3 spans 14 residues. With 0 bases removed from V and 8 bases from J, the gap between germline ends came to 11 bases. CDR3 bases: TGCGCCAGCAGCCAAGAGGGCTTACAGGACACCATATATTTT. Translation gives CASSQEGLQDTIYF.

This clonotype was detected ten times or more. The chain joins TRBV19 to TRBJ2-7, with a tentative D call TRBD2 (6 bases). The CDR3 loop spans 15 amino acids. CDR1 is LNHDA and CDR2 is SQIVND in the germline V gene (reference sequence). Trimming left V 10 bases short and J 0 bases short, with 19 bases between. For the CDR3, the DNA is TGTGCCATCTCCTGGGGCGGGGTTAGCTCCTACGAGCAGTACTTC. It yields the protein CAISWGGVSSYEQYF. The whole variable domain, filled in from reference TRBV19 and TRBJ2-7, reads DGGITQSPKYLFRKEGQNVTLSCEQNLNHDAMYWYRQDPGQGLRLIYYSQIVNDFQKGDIAEGYSVSREKKESFPLTVTSAQKNPTAFYLCAISWGGVSSYEQYFGPGTRLTVT.

This clonotype has at least ten counts. The chain combines TRBV19 with TRBJ1-6, with D uncertain. The CDR3 length is 13 residues. Germline V CDR1 and CDR2: LNHDA, SQIVND (reference sequence). Between the trimmed V and J ends, which lost 7 bases and 6 bases, there was a span of 10 bases. The DNA for the CDR3 is TGTGCCAGTACGAGGAGGTCTAATTCACCCCTCCACTTT. It codes for CASTRRSNSPLHF.

This clonotype was observed many times. The chain couples TRBV20-1 to TRBJ2-5; D is undetermined. Germline loops: CDR1 DFQATT, CDR2 SNEGSKA (reference sequence). V shed 3 bases and J shed 4 bases, with 9 bases lying between them. The CDR3 totals 12 residues. The CDR3 sequence: CSASGPGETQYF. The CDR3, as DNA: TGCAGTGCTAGTGGGCCGGGAGAGACCCAGTACTTC.

This clonotype was seen many times. The J gene is TRBJ2-7, the V gene TRBV5-5; D is ambiguous. Per germline, CDR1 SGHKS and CDR2 YYEKEE (reference sequence). This CDR3 contains 14 residues. V dropped 0 bases and J dropped 0 bases, with 7 bases sitting between them. CDR3 nucleotides: TGTGCCAGCAGCTTGGGGGCAGCCTCCTACGAGCAGTACTTC. Protein sequence: CASSLGAASYEQYF. Using reference TRBV5-5 and TRBJ2-7 for the parts outside the CDR3, the full variable domain is DAGVTQSPTHLIKTRGQQVTLRCSPISGHKSVSWYQQVLGQGPQFIFQYYEKEERGRGNFPDRFSARQFPNYSSELNVNALLLGDSALYLCASSLGAASYEQYFGPGTRLTVT.

This chain joins TRBV30 and TRBJ2-2, with D perhaps matching TRBD1 (6 bases). CDR1 is GTSNPN and CDR2 is SVGIG in the germline V gene (reference sequence). The length of the CDR3 is 17 residues. V shed 4 bases and J shed 1 base, with 19 bases lying between them. Here the CDR3 reads CAWTRPFRTVNTGELFF. The CDR3 DNA follows: TGTGCCTGGACCCGACCCTTTAGGACAGTGAACACCGGGGAGCTGTTTTTT.

The table lists this clonotype with many counts. This sequence joins TRBV18 and TRBJ1-1; a weak D match, TRBD1 (6 bases). CDR1 KGHSH and CDR2 LQKENI come from the germline V gene. This CDR3 contains 16 residues. V dropped 3 bases and J dropped 4 bases, with 18 bases sitting between them. CDR3 protein: CASSPSRPGAATEAFF. Here the CDR3 DNA reads TGTGCCAGCTCACCCTCTCGACCGGGGGCCGCCACTGAAGCTTTCTTT.

This clonotype was seen at least ten times. V and J are TRBV27 and TRBJ2-6; no firm D call. With 3 bases removed from V and 3 bases from J, the gap between germline ends came to 6 bases. The CDR3 consists of 14 residues. Germline lookup yields CDR1 MNHEY and CDR2 SMNVEV (reference sequence). CDR3 nucleotide sequence: TGTGCCAGCAGTTTGTCAAGTGGGGCCAACGTCCTGACTTTC. It encodes CASSLSSGANVLTF.

This clonotype occurred many times. The chain employs TRBV30 and TRBJ1-1; D gene ambiguous. The CDR3 spans 14 residues. V lost 0 bases to trimming and J lost 6 bases, with 14 bases between them. The V gene's germline CDR1 is GTSNPN and CDR2 SVGIG (reference sequence). The CDR3 sequence is CAWSVRYGRSEAFF. The CDR3 region has the DNA TGTGCCTGGAGTGTAAGGTACGGGAGGTCTGAAGCTTTCTTT. Using reference TRBV30 and TRBJ1-1 for the parts outside the CDR3, the full variable domain is SQTIHQWPATLVQPVGSPLSLECTVEGTSNPNLYWYRQAAGRGLQLLFYSVGIGQISSEVPQNLSASRPQDRQFILSSKKLLLSDSGFYLCAWSVRYGRSEAFFGQGTRLTVV.

This clonotype occurred many times. J is TRBJ2-7 and V is TRBV10-3; TRBD1 is a possible D gene (5 bases). The CDR3 is made up of 13 amino acids. CDR1 and CDR2 from the germline V gene are ENHRY and SYGVKD. V was cut by 7 bases and J by 1 base, with 11 bases left in between. This CDR3 reads CAITPAGSYEQYF. The CDR3 DNA follows: TGTGCCATCACCCCGGCAGGGTCCTACGAGCAGTACTTC.

This clonotype was detected a few times. V is TRBV3-1 and J is TRBJ1-3; D is ambiguous. The V gene's germline CDR1 is LGHDT and CDR2 YNNKEL (reference sequence). The germline V and J ends were trimmed by 3 bases and 8 bases, with 5 bases remaining between them. This CDR3 spans 11 amino acids. The CDR3 sequence: CASSQVDTIYF. The CDR3, as DNA: TGTGCCAGCAGCCAGGTTGACACCATATATTTT. The variable domain in full, with the rest retrieved from reference TRBV3-1 and TRBJ1-3, is DTAVSQTPKYLVTQMGNDKSIKCEQNLGHDTMYWYKQDSKKFLKIMFSYNNKELIINETVPNRFSPKSPDKAHLNLHINSLELGDSAVYFCASSQVDTIYFGEGSWLTVV.

This clonotype was seen repeatedly, ten times or more. The DNA for the CDR3 is TGTGCCAGCAAGGAACACTTGAACACTGAAGCTTTCTTT. Amino acid sequence: CASKEHLNTEAFF. This chain joins TRBV27 and TRBJ1-1; the D is unclear. Trimming removed 7 bases at V and 0 bases at J, with 9 bases between. The CDR3 length is 13 residues. Per germline, CDR1 MNHEY and CDR2 SMNVEV (reference sequence).